Reported below is one TCR beta chain. No cognate antigen has been identified for it. The record has no base qualities; no much larger clone is one base away. The entire amount of isolated RNA was reverse transcribed using the High Capacity cDNA Reverse Transcription Kit, so the sequenced TCRB transcripts were expressed ones. Deep immunoSEQ sequencing was applied to naive, central memory and regulatory T cell samples, giving an average of roughly 3.5 million total reads per sample. After sorted cells were lysed in RLT buffer, RNA was extracted with DNase-treated RNeasy Micro or Mini kits, with the choice depending on cell number. Each cell subset was processed separately to prevent cross-contamination, with patient and healthy donor samples processed together. The immunoSEQ multiplex PCR was used to amplify TCRB sequences from cDNA, generating 87-bp fragments that spanned the CDR3 region. Sequencing of the amplicons was done on the Illumina HiSeq platform. The authors' pipeline ran thus. PCR bias was corrected computationally using synthetic template baselines, and reads within Hamming distance 2 were collapsed, with unmergeable singletons discarded. By aligning reads against IMGT, V, D and J genes, CDR3 length, and insertions or deletions at six rearrangement sites were assigned. Within each subset, clonotype counts were normalized to sorted cell number, and only after that were true diversity and Gini coefficients computed with the tcR R package. Repertoire sharing was quantified using the overlap coefficient calculated on TCRB nucleotide sequences. Out-of-frame TCRB sequences from naive cells were analyzed as a proxy for the pre-selection repertoire. The table comes from immuneACCESS by way of TCRdb, which keeps in-frame sequences with V and J called. Part of the clones is missing from these tables; in studies checked, under half for an unresolved V gene and the rest for unknown reasons. V, J and clone size are those of that table, while D and trimming were read from the DNA. The sample table shows 250,000 to 300,000 clones, and around 15% are seen once. Over 0.015% of the sample comes from the top ten.

The data belong to a study of beta chain features in type 1 diabetes listed by TCRdb under 2018. Notes on the research overall: Patients and healthy donors did not differ in mean age, gender distribution, total cell number or subset yield. A total of 90 million to 130 million sorted cells were examined across all samples, and a strong correlation was observed between cell number per subset and RNA yield. The study compared the TCRB repertoires of sorted circulating CD4+ T cell subsets in recently diagnosed type 1 diabetes patients with those in matched healthy donors. Whereas all 28 donors provided naive and central memory subsets, regulatory and stem cell-like memory subsets were isolated from just 8 patients and roughly eight healthy donors. The investigation overall reported the following: PCR might favor shorter templates, but patient and control samples were amplified and corrected together, so any skew would affect both groups equally. Type 1 diabetes patients showed a moderate but significant shortening of TCRB CDR3 length in all four CD4+ subsets. At VDJ recombination sites, type 1 diabetes patients had fewer insertions and more deleted nucleotides, which implies abnormalities in thymic rearrangement. HLA sub-analyses involved small numbers of individuals, so any influence of HLA type on TCRB rearrangement remained unresolved. The naive, central memory and regulatory TCRB repertoires appeared to resemble one another more closely among patients than among healthy donors. Because cDNA rather than genomic DNA was sequenced, highly expressing activated cells could have been over-represented, although no difference in activation and CD3 levels was found between groups.

V sheds 2 bases and J sheds 6 bases, leaving 3 bases between their ends. From its cysteine to its phenylalanine, the CDR3 spans 11 amino acids. The read is trimmed to its CDR3 DNA, 33 bases read in frame from base 1. CDR1 and CDR2 were assigned from the germline V gene as MDHEN and SYDVKM. From each donor, a single peripheral blood sample of approximately 120 mL on average was drawn into heparinised tubes. A BD FACSAria II was used to sort naive, central memory, regulatory and stem cell-like memory CD4+ T cells with a panel that included CD45RO, CCR7, CD25, CD127, CD95 and CD27. A purity above 95% was achieved for all sorted populations. PBMCs were isolated right away by Lymphoprep density gradient centrifugation and were stained directly, without culture. To minimize batch effects, samples were stained and sorted in pairs, one healthy donor with one patient per experiment.

This TCR was recovered from a man aged 25-40 years with type 1 diabetes. Input material: naive CD4+ T cells from blood. What the cell subset or site label conveys for this sample: true naive CD4+ T cells. The chain is made from TRBV28 and TRBJ2-3; the D gene assignment is ambiguous. The nucleotide sequence reads TGTGCCAGCAGTTTACCGGATACGCAGTATTTT. It specifies CASSLPDTQYF.